This T cell receptor beta chain was captured by sequencing in a study of T cell responses to AZD1222 COVID-19 vaccine. Broader study findings: The CD4 TCRs associated with vaccination extended across spike and predominated at 160-218 and 743-854.

The protocol was immunoSEQ multiplex PCR, while the TCRdb copy is restricted to in-frame clones and leaves out a portion. The sample shows some 100,000 clones, 70% to 90% of them seen only once. This CDR3 has 14 amino acids. Looked up from germline, CDR1 is MNHEY and CDR2 is SVGAGI. V was clipped by 7 bases and J by 5 bases, with 14 bases between them. On this clone itself: The antigen is unknown.

The chain recombines TRBV6-5 with TRBJ2-2; D gene ambiguous. Sequenced here: peripheral blood, sampled 28 days after the second AZD1222 dose. The receptor was derived from an adult who received the AZD1222 COVID-19 vaccine. The CDR3 bases are TGTGCCAGCAACTTGATGGCTCGGACCGGGGAGCTGTTTTTT. It encodes CASNLMARTGELFF.